This T cell receptor beta chain was identified during a study of response to subunit inactivated influenza vaccine. Study-wide results and limits: Each seasonal influenza vaccination recruits few new T cells, the authors suggested.

The table lists this clonotype with a few counts. Its antigen remains unknown. Germline CDR1 SGHTA, CDR2 FQGNSA. The CDR3 is 15 residues long. Between the trimmed V and J ends, which lost 6 bases and 4 bases, there was a span of 18 bases. TCRdb reprocessed the RT-PCR reads with MiXCR, giving one entry per CDR3 protein. Of roughly 790,000 distinct CDR3 sequences listed, over 20% are singletons. The rearrangement joins TRBV7-2 to TRBJ2-5; D tentatively fits TRBD1 or TRBD2 (5 bases each). The input for sequencing was PBMCs from blood, taken roughly 5 days after vaccination. The receptor was isolated from a man aged 50 or older who received an inactivated influenza vaccine. CDR3 sequence (DNA): TGTGCCAGCAGGGTGAAATGGGGGTCGGGAGAGACCCAGTACTTC. Translated, it gives CASRVKWGSGETQYF.